The clone carrying this T cell receptor (beta chain) appeared a single time. The target antigen is unknown. The data derive from a study of cytomegalovirus exposure and HLA in healthy donors. Study conclusions and caveats: The study put some 150 TCR beta chains on its list as cytomegalovirus-associated. Later work found most CMV-associated TCR beta chains apparently HLA-restricted.

The PCR contained 60 Vbeta and 13 Jbeta primers. Assay: immunoSEQ multiplex PCR; the TCRdb copy retains only in-frame clones and omits some. The sample includes 300,000 or so clones, about 83% of them seen just once. Sequencing was carried out using PBMCs. This clonotype was sampled from a woman in her thirties or forties in good health and CMV-seropositive.

The chain's CDR3 is CASSLMDRVYNEQFF. As DNA, the CDR3 is TGTGCCAGCAGCTTGATGGACAGAGTCTACAATGAGCAGTTCTTC. J is TRBJ2-1 and V is TRBV5-5; maybe TRBD1 (6 bases). V lost 1 base and J 3 bases, leaving 11 bases between the germline ends. There are 15 residues in the CDR3. Germline values: CDR1 SGHKS, CDR2 YYEKEE (reference sequence).